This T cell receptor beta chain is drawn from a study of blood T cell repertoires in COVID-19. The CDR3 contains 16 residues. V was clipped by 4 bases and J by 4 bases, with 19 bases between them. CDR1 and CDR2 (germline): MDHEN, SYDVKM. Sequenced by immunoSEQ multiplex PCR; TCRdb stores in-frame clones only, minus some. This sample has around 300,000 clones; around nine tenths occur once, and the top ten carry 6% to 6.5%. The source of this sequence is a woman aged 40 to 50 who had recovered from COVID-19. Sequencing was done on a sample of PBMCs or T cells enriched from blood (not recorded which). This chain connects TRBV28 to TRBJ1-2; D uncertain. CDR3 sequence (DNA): TGTGCCAGCAGTTCAACTAGCTCAGCCGAGGGCTATGGCTACACCTTC. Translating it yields CASSSTSSAEGYGYTF.